This TCR beta chain was recovered during a study of T cell responses to AZD1222 COVID-19 vaccine. Study-wide results and limits: Among those given AZD1222, only six were seropositive at baseline. In all cases, repertoires were sampled only after the peak T cell response. The donor cohort was predominantly white British with a female majority, and clonal diversity may have been underestimated. Spike-specific TCR breadth and depth grew following two AZD1222 doses.

Sequenced by immunoSEQ multiplex PCR; TCRdb stores in-frame clones only, minus some. The table has fewer than 70,000 clones, under 90% seen once. A note on this clone: What it binds is unknown.

Trimming at V came to 2 bases and at J to 1 base, leaving 1 base not matched to a gene. The CDR3 contains 15 residues. Germline V gene sequence: CDR1 WNHNN, CDR2 SYGVQD (reference sequence). The chain combines TRBV10-1 with TRBJ2-5; 10 positions match TRBD1. The TCR comes from an adult who received the AZD1222 COVID-19 vaccine. Sample: peripheral blood, taken 28 days after the second AZD1222 dose. The chain's CDR3 is CASSERTGGQETQYF. The CDR3 DNA reads as TGCGCCAGCAGTGAGCGGACAGGGGGCCAAGAGACCCAGTACTTC.